This is a list of T cell receptor beta chains from one sample in a study of identical twins. TCRdb reprocessed the 5' RACE reads with MiXCR, giving one entry per CDR3 protein. The table records some 500,000 distinct CDR3 sequences, 12% to 15% of them present only once. These data are also associated with another study on yellow fever vaccine responses in identical twins.

The material sequenced was CD4+ T cells sorted from blood. The receptors shown here come from a young woman in good health. Each CDR3 is given with its conserved first and last residue. The D gene is left open where the match is weak. Some rows mark clone size as missing; the rest say once, few, many or name a class of expanded clone.

CDR3	DNA	size	J	D	V
CASSLAGGNSGANVLTF	TGTGCCAGCAGCCTAGCGGGGGGTAACTCTGGGGCCAACGTCCTGACTTTC	-	TRBJ2-6	TRBD2	TRBV3-1
CASSSPGGGSTDTQYF	TGTGCCAGCAGTTCGCCAGGGGGCGGGAGCACAGATACGCAGTATTTT	few	TRBJ2-3	TRBD1	TRBV28
CASSLEDRSQETQYF	TGTGCCAGCAGCCTCGAAGACAGATCCCAAGAGACCCAGTACTTC	-	TRBJ2-5	-	TRBV4-2
CASSTTDSTQETQYF	TGTGCCAGCAGCACCACGGACTCGACTCAAGAGACCCAGTACTTC	many	TRBJ2-5	-	TRBV9
CASSLSPGQGADTQYF	TGTGCCAGCAGCTTATCTCCGGGACAGGGGGCAGATACGCAGTATTTT	few	TRBJ2-3	TRBD1	TRBV7-2
CASSSGTQYF	TGTGCCAGCAGTTCCGGTACGCAGTATTTT	few	TRBJ2-3	-	TRBV25-1
CSATGTDQETQYF	TGCAGTGCTACCGGGACAGATCAAGAGACCCAGTACTTC	few	TRBJ2-5	TRBD1	TRBV20-1
CASSSGRSNEQFF	TGTGCCAGCAGTTCCGGACGGTCCAATGAGCAGTTCTTC	few	TRBJ2-1	-	TRBV7-3
CATTPGADGNTIYF	TGTGCCACAACACCAGGGGCGGATGGAAACACCATATATTTT	few	TRBJ1-3	-	TRBV25-1
CASSLPGSRQAFF	TGTGCCAGCAGCTTACCGGGGAGCCGACAAGCTTTCTTT	-	TRBJ1-1	-	TRBV11-2
CASSHGTRTSTDTQYF	TGCGCCAGCAGCCACGGGACTAGGACTAGCACAGATACGCAGTATTTT	-	TRBJ2-3	TRBD2	TRBV4-1
CASRKTGGTTEAFF	TGTGCCAGCAGGAAGACAGGGGGCACGACTGAAGCTTTCTTT	few	TRBJ1-1	TRBD1	TRBV6-2/TRBV6-3
CASSPGRIGTDTQYF	TGTGCCAGCAGCCCTGGACGGATTGGCACAGATACGCAGTATTTT	-	TRBJ2-3	-	TRBV5-8
CASNAPDLSTDTQYF	TGTGCCAGCAACGCCCCCGACCTTAGCACAGATACGCAGTATTTT	-	TRBJ2-3	-	TRBV2
CASNDRGWFEKLFF	TGCGCCAGCAATGACAGGGGGTGGTTTGAAAAACTGTTTTTT	-	TRBJ1-4	TRBD1	TRBV10-2
CASSQRGVTEAFF	TGTGCCAGCAGCCAAAGGGGGGTGACTGAAGCTTTCTTT	few	TRBJ1-1	-	TRBV3-1
CASSLVVGAGANYNEQFF	TGTGCCAGCAGCTTAGTGGTTGGTGCGGGAGCCAATTACAATGAGCAGTTCTTC	-	TRBJ2-1	TRBD2	TRBV11-1
CASSLDRATGTDTQYF	TGTGCCAGCAGCTTAGACAGGGCGACGGGCACAGATACGCAGTATTTT	-	TRBJ2-3	-	TRBV7-2
CASSLDGENQPQHF	TGTGCCAGCAGCTTAGATGGAGAAAATCAGCCCCAGCATTTT	few	TRBJ1-5	-	TRBV7-9
CASSLGGVAKNIQYF	TGCGCCAGCAGCTTGGGAGGGGTAGCCAAAAACATTCAGTACTTC	few	TRBJ2-4	-	TRBV5-1
CASSRAGLAYYEQYF	TGTGCCAGCAGCCGGGCGGGACTAGCGTACTACGAGCAGTACTTC	few	TRBJ2-7	TRBD2	TRBV3-1
CASSRRDIRTGELFF	TGTGCCAGCAGCCGCCGGGACATTAGGACCGGGGAGCTGTTTTTT	many	TRBJ2-2	-	TRBV7-9
CASSLIPGTYEQYF	TGTGCCAGCAGTCTCATACCGGGGACATACGAGCAGTACTTC	-	TRBJ2-7	-	TRBV6-1
CASSDQGAREETQYF	TGTGCCAGCAGTGATCAGGGGGCGCGAGAAGAGACCCAGTACTTC	-	TRBJ2-5	TRBD1	TRBV25-1
CASSYQAVSSYNEQFF	TGCGCCAGCAGCTACCAGGCGGTTAGCTCCTACAATGAGCAGTTCTTC	few	TRBJ2-1	-	TRBV5-1
CASTRPRGGTDTQYF	TGTGCCAGCACCCGGCCTCGCGGGGGCACAGATACGCAGTATTTT	few	TRBJ2-3	-	TRBV28
CASSLMAGSAGELFF	TGTGCCAGCAGTTTGATGGCAGGGTCGGCCGGGGAGCTGTTTTTT	few	TRBJ2-2	-	TRBV12-3/TRBV12-4
CASSWAGSDTQYF	TGTGCCAGCAGTTGGGCAGGATCCGATACGCAGTATTTT	-	TRBJ2-3	-	TRBV12-3/TRBV12-4
CASSVGDRSTDTQYF	TGTGCCAGCAGCGTAGGGGACAGAAGCACAGATACGCAGTATTTT	once	TRBJ2-3	TRBD1	TRBV11-2
CASSLSGRDQNIQYF	TGTGCCAGCAGTTTATCCGGGAGGGACCAAAACATTCAGTACTTC	many	TRBJ2-4	TRBD2	TRBV12-3/TRBV12-4
CASSMLGTGFYEQYF	TGTGCCAGCAGTATGCTGGGGACAGGGTTCTACGAGCAGTACTTC	-	TRBJ2-7	TRBD1	TRBV28
CSARRGSNTEAFF	TGCAGTGCCCGTCGGGGGTCGAACACTGAAGCTTTCTTT	few	TRBJ1-1	-	TRBV20-1
CASTVIGKDFGTDTQYF	TGTGCCAGCACCGTAATTGGCAAGGACTTTGGAACAGATACGCAGTATTTT	few	TRBJ2-3	-	TRBV27
CASSQSGGGSYEQYF	TGTGCCAGCAGCCAAAGCGGGGGTGGCTCCTACGAGCAGTACTTC	-	TRBJ2-7	TRBD2	TRBV3-1
CASSPPSAGGYNEQFF	TGTGCCAGCAGTCCCCCTTCTGCGGGGGGTTACAATGAGCAGTTCTTC	-	TRBJ2-1	TRBD2	TRBV28
CASSPNSYQTSGSYNEQFF	TGTGCCAGCAGTCCCAATTCTTATCAGACTAGCGGCTCCTACAATGAGCAGTTCTTC	few	TRBJ2-1	TRBD2	TRBV28
CASSLTANNSPLHF	TGTGCCAGCAGTCTGACAGCGAATAATTCACCCCTCCACTTT	-	TRBJ1-6	-	TRBV6-2/TRBV6-3
CASSQARVLNTQYF	TGTGCCAGCAGCCAAGCCCGGGTACTGAATACGCAGTATTTT	few	TRBJ2-3	-	TRBV6-2/TRBV6-3
CASRLQGYGTQYF	TGTGCCAGCAGACTACAGGGTTACGGGACCCAGTACTTC	-	TRBJ2-5	-	TRBV28
CASGKQDRGLNTGELFF	TGTGCCAGCGGGAAGCAAGACAGGGGCCTAAACACCGGGGAGCTGTTTTTT	-	TRBJ2-2	TRBD1	TRBV6-1
CASRWDLNSPLHF	TGTGCCAGCAGGTGGGACCTGAATTCACCCCTCCACTTT	few	TRBJ1-6	-	TRBV6-1
CASSLGSSGGATSTDTQYF	TGCGCCAGCAGCTTGGGGTCTAGCGGGGGGGCCACGAGCACAGATACGCAGTATTTT	-	TRBJ2-3	TRBD2	TRBV5-1
CTSNRQAIQETQYF	TGTACCAGCAATAGACAGGCCATACAAGAGACCCAGTACTTC	-	TRBJ2-5	-	TRBV2
CASSLFPGQGILYEQYF	TGTGCCAGCAGTTTATTCCCTGGGCAGGGGATTTTATACGAGCAGTACTTC	-	TRBJ2-7	-	TRBV27
CASSENAMNTEAFF	TGCGCCAGCAGTGAAAACGCAATGAACACTGAAGCTTTCTTT	once	TRBJ1-1	-	TRBV10-2
CASSYSGGHNEQFF	TGTGCCAGCAGTTACTCAGGGGGCCACAATGAGCAGTTCTTC	few	TRBJ2-1	TRBD1	TRBV6-5
CAISHGQGNYGYTF	TGTGCCATCAGCCACGGACAGGGGAACTATGGCTACACCTTC	-	TRBJ1-2	TRBD1	TRBV10-3
CARHAGETQYF	TGCGCCAGGCACGCGGGAGAGACCCAGTACTTC	-	TRBJ2-5	-	TRBV5-1
CASTFHADTDTQYF	TGTGCCAGCACCTTCCACGCCGACACAGATACGCAGTATTTT	few	TRBJ2-3	-	TRBV12-3/TRBV12-4
CSARPRLEVPLREQYF	TGCAGTGCTAGACCTCGATTGGAGGTTCCGCTACGCGAGCAGTACTTC	many	TRBJ2-7	-	TRBV20-1